The rows below give T cell receptor beta chains drawn from one sample of a study of T-cell reconstitution after alpha-beta-depleted transplantation in children. Using its own MiXCR run on the PCR reads, TCRdb lists one record per CDR3 protein. The data show hundreds of thousands of distinct CDR3 sequences, approximately 17% seen once. The input for sequencing was PBMCs, mostly from graft donor cells, taken 360 days after TCRalphabeta/CD19-depleted stem cell transplant. The receptors here all came from a male patient between 2 and 15 years old who had a stem cell transplant for acute lymphoblastic leukemia, so the T cells may come from the graft donor. CDR3s include the opening cysteine and the closing phenylalanine or tryptophan. The order of the fields is D gene, clone size, J gene, V gene, CDR3 DNA, CDR3 protein. D genes are given only for firm matches. A clone size is listed for some rows: how often the clone was seen (once, few, many), or a class if it is expanded.

. . TRBJ2-7 TRBV29-1 TGCAGCGTTGCGAGGACAGTGCAAAGCGAGCAGTACTTC CSVARTVQSEQYF
TRBD2 few TRBJ2-5 TRBV28 TGTGCCAGCAGTTTGGGTAGCGGGGGGGTAAAGACCCAGTACTTC CASSLGSGGVKTQYF
. . TRBJ2-2 TRBV5-5 TGTGCCAGCAGCTTTTGGGGTAACACCGGGGAGCTGTTTTTT CASSFWGNTGELFF
TRBD1 . TRBJ1-3 TRBV10-2 TGCGCCAGCAGTGTTGACAGGGGATCGGGAAACACCATATATTTT CASSVDRGSGNTIYF
. few TRBJ2-7 TRBV7-8 TGTGCCAGCAGCCGAGTTTTGGGTGAGCAGTACTTC CASSRVLGEQYF
. . TRBJ1-5 TRBV19 TGTGCCAGTTCCCAAGGGGGTCTCAATCAGCCCCAGCATTTT CASSQGGLNQPQHF
TRBD1 . TRBJ2-2 TRBV7-2 TGTGCCAGCGGCATTCATTGGGACAGGGGGCCCACCGGGGAGCTGTTTTTT CASGIHWDRGPTGELFF
. . TRBJ2-7 TRBV2 TGTGCCAGCATTCTGCGGAACTACCGCTACGAGCAGTACTTC CASILRNYRYEQYF
TRBD1 . TRBJ2-7 TRBV4-1 TGCGCCAGCAGCCAAGGAGGGACGACAGGGATCTACGAGCAGTACTTC CASSQGGTTGIYEQYF
TRBD2 few TRBJ2-7 TRBV7-9 TGTGCCAGCAGCCCACGGGGGGAGTCCGAGCAGTACTTC CASSPRGESEQYF
TRBD1 few TRBJ2-7 TRBV7-8 TGTGCCAGTACCCCCCATTGGGGACAGTCAACCTACGAGCAGTACTTC CASTPHWGQSTYEQYF
. . TRBJ2-1 TRBV15 TGTGCCACCAGCATGGCAGTTTCCTACAATGAGCAGTTCTTC CATSMAVSYNEQFF
TRBD2 few TRBJ2-3 TRBV5-1 TGCGCCAGCAGCGAGACTAGCGGGGGGGCACGAACAGATACGCAGTATTTT CASSETSGGARTDTQYF
. few TRBJ1-3 TRBV12-3/TRBV12-4 TGTGCCAGCAGTTTAGCCAGGGCTCCCAGAAACACCATATATTTT CASSLARAPRNTIYF
. . TRBJ2-3 TRBV18 TGTGCCAGCTCACCGGCTTCGGGCAGGGTCACAGATACGCAGTATTTT CASSPASGRVTDTQYF
. few TRBJ2-1 TRBV7-9 TGTGCCAGCAGCGACAACAATGAGCAGTTCTTC CASSDNNEQFF
TRBD2 . TRBJ2-3 TRBV11-2 TGTGCCAGCAGCTTAGCGACTAGCGGACGCACAGATACGCAGTATTTT CASSLATSGRTDTQYF
. few TRBJ2-7 TRBV5-1 TGCGCCAGCAGCTTGTGGGGATCCAACTCAGAGCAGTACTTC CASSLWGSNSEQYF
. . TRBJ1-1 TRBV12-3/TRBV12-4 TGTGCCAGCAGTTTGATAGGGGGGCCGGCTGAAGCTTTCTTT CASSLIGGPAEAFF
. . TRBJ2-5 TRBV2 TGTGCCAGCAGTCCTATCGACCCGCCTGAGGAGTACTTC CASSPIDPPEEYF
. few TRBJ1-1 TRBV7-2 TGTGCCAGCAGCTTCCGACAGCATTACACTGAAGCTTTCTTT CASSFRQHYTEAFF
. many TRBJ2-7 TRBV19 TGTGCCAGTAGTGCGAAACCTTTTTCGGACAGTCTCCCCTACGAGCAGTACTTC CASSAKPFSDSLPYEQYF
. . TRBJ1-1 TRBV29-1 TGCAGCGTTGAACTGAACACTGAAGCTTTCTTT CSVELNTEAFF
. . TRBJ2-5 TRBV11-3 TGTGCCAGCAGCTTACACCAGGGTCCCGAGACCCAGTACTTC CASSLHQGPETQYF
TRBD2 few TRBJ2-1 TRBV3-1 TGTGCCAGCAGCCAACGTCTTACCCTAGCGGGGATCAATGAGCAGTTCTTC CASSQRLTLAGINEQFF
TRBD1 few TRBJ2-7 TRBV5-5 TGTGCCAGCAGCGGAACCCGGGACAGGGTACCTTACGAGCAGTACTTC CASSGTRDRVPYEQYF
. . TRBJ2-7 TRBV7-2 TGTGCCAGCAGCACGAGCTCCGAGCAGTACTTC CASSTSSEQYF
. few TRBJ1-4 TRBV30 TGTGCCTGGAACGGACAGTCTTATGAAAAACTGTTTTTT CAWNGQSYEKLFF
. . TRBJ1-2 TRBV12-3/TRBV12-4 TGTGCCAGCAACCTCGTGCCGGGGGCTATCTATGGCTACACCTTC CASNLVPGAIYGYTF
TRBD1 few TRBJ2-6 TRBV30 TGTGCCTGCCGCCGGGACAGCTCTGGGGCCAACGTCCTGACTTTC CACRRDSSGANVLTF
. . TRBJ1-1 TRBV29-1 TGCAGCGTTGGGGTGAACACTGAAGCTTTCTTT CSVGVNTEAFF
. few TRBJ1-2 TRBV12-3/TRBV12-4 TGTGCCAGCAGTGCCGAGCGCAGGAATTATGGCTACACCTTC CASSAERRNYGYTF
TRBD1 . TRBJ1-1 TRBV7-9 TGTGCCAGCAGCTTATACTTACAGGGGTTAACTGAAGCTTTCTTT CASSLYLQGLTEAFF
TRBD2 few TRBJ2-7 TRBV27 TGTGCCAGCAGTTACGGGACTAGCGGCTACGAGCAGTACTTC CASSYGTSGYEQYF
. many TRBJ2-2 TRBV6-5 TGTGCCAGCACCGCCGGTGACTCCCTCACCGGGGAGCTGTTTTTT CASTAGDSLTGELFF
TRBD1 . TRBJ2-5 TRBV6-1 TGTGCCAGCAGGGGACAGGGGGCCGAGACCCAGTACTTC CASRGQGAETQYF
. . TRBJ2-2 TRBV12-3/TRBV12-4 TGTGCCAGCAGCGGGCTCACCGGGGAGCTGTTTTTT CASSGLTGELFF
. . TRBJ2-7 TRBV7-2 TGTGCCAGCAGCTTAGCGGGGAGGTGGGGCCAGCCTAGCTACGAGCAGTACTTC CASSLAGRWGQPSYEQYF
TRBD1 few TRBJ1-2 TRBV3-1 TGTGCCAGCAGCCAAGAAAGCCGGGACAGGGAAGGACTCTATGGCTACACCTTC CASSQESRDREGLYGYTF
TRBD1 . TRBJ2-7 TRBV28 TGTGCCAGCACCTCCGACAGGGGTTACGAGCAGTACTTC CASTSDRGYEQYF
. . TRBJ2-2 TRBV18 TGTGCCAGCTCACCACTCCGATTCACCGGGGAGCTGTTTTTT CASSPLRFTGELFF
. . TRBJ2-7 TRBV4-1 TGCGCCAGCAGCGCTAGCCTTACAGGGCTTTCCTACGAGCAGTACTTC CASSASLTGLSYEQYF
TRBD1 . TRBJ2-1 TRBV24-1 TGTGCCACCAGTGATTTTTTCCAGGGGGCGTATGCTGAGCAGTTCTTC CATSDFFQGAYAEQFF
. . TRBJ1-3 TRBV6-1 TGTGCCAGCAGCCTCTCTCCGTTCTCTGGAAACACCATATATTTT CASSLSPFSGNTIYF
. few TRBJ1-1 TRBV6-2/TRBV6-3 TGTGCCGGTTCAGACAGAAACACTGAAGCTTTCTTT CAGSDRNTEAFF
. . TRBJ1-5 TRBV4-3 TGCGCCAGCAGCCCGAAGACTACCCGCAGGGTAAGCAATCAGCCCCAGCATTTT CASSPKTTRRVSNQPQHF
. many TRBJ2-1 TRBV6-4 TGTGCCAGCATCCCTCTGGGGGACCCCGAGGATGAGCAGTTCTTC CASIPLGDPEDEQFF
. few TRBJ2-2 TRBV4-2 TGTGCCAGCAGCCAAACCCTAGTCACCGGGGAGCTGTTTTTT CASSQTLVTGELFF
. many TRBJ2-3 TRBV6-1 TGTGCCAGCTCACTAGCCGGTGCAGATACGCAGTATTTT CASSLAGADTQYF
. . TRBJ2-4 TRBV9 TGTGCCAGCAGCGCGGGAGGTTCAGGGGAAAAAAACATTCAGTACTTC CASSAGGSGEKNIQYF
. many TRBJ2-1 TRBV6-2/TRBV6-3 TGTGCCAGCAGTCACCACTGGTGGAGGACAGCGGGCTGGAATGAGCAGTTCTTC CASSHHWWRTAGWNEQFF
TRBD2 . TRBJ2-2 TRBV6-1 TGTGCCAGCAGCCGGACTAGCGTGAGTTTGATATCGTCCGGGGAGCTGTTTTTT CASSRTSVSLISSGELFF
. . TRBJ2-3 TRBV5-5 TGTGCCAGCAGCTTATATCAATTGAGGAGCGGCACAGATACGCAGTATTTT CASSLYQLRSGTDTQYF
. many TRBJ2-1 TRBV9 TGTGCCAGCAGCGTAGGACCAAGGGGGGCCTATGGCAATGAGCAGTTCTTC CASSVGPRGAYGNEQFF
TRBD1 . TRBJ2-7 TRBV7-2 TGTGCCAGCAGCTTAGCACCCCGGGACAGGGGCGAGCAGTACTTC CASSLAPRDRGEQYF
TRBD1 few TRBJ1-2 TRBV5-5 TGTGCCAGCAGCTTCCCCAACGGACAGGGGAACAACTATGGCTACACCTTC CASSFPNGQGNNYGYTF
. few TRBJ2-2 TRBV7-2 TGTGCCAGCAGACGGACATCCACCGGGGAGCTGTTTTTT CASRRTSTGELFF